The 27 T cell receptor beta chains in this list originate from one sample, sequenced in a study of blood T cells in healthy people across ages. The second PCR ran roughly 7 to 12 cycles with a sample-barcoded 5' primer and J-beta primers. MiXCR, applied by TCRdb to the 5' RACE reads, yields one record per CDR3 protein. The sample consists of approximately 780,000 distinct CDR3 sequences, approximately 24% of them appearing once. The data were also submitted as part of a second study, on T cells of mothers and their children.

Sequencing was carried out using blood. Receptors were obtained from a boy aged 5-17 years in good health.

The CDR3 loop is CASSFNPPTPGGDGELFF. CDR3 bases: TGCGCCAGCAGCTTCAACCCCCCAACTCCTGGGGGGGACGGGGAGCTGTTTTTT. The V and J genes are TRBV5-1 and TRBJ2-2; 7 bases line up with TRBD2. This CDR3 comprises 18 residues. The trim removed 2 bases at V and 7 bases at J, leaving 17 bases unmatched. Looked up from germline, CDR1 is SGHRS and CDR2 is YFSETQ.

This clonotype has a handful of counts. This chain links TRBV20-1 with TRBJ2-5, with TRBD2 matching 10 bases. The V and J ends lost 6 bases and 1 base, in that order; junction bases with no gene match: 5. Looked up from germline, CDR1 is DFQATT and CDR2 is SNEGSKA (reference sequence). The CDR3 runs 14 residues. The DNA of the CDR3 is TGCAGTGCCCAAAGGACTAGCGGCCAAGAGACCCAGTACTTC. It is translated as CSAQRTSGQETQYF.

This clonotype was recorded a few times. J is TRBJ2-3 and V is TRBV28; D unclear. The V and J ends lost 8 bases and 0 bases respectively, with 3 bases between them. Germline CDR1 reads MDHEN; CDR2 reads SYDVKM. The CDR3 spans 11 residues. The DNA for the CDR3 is TGTGCCAGCCCTAGCACAGATACGCAGTATTTT. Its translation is CASPSTDTQYF.

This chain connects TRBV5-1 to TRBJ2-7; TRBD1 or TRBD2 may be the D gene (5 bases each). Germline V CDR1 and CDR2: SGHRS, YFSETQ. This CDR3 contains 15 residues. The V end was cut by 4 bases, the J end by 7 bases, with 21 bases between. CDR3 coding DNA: TGCGCCAGCAGCCCGGGGTCGGGGCACGTAAGGGAGCAGTACTTC. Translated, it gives CASSPGSGHVREQYF.

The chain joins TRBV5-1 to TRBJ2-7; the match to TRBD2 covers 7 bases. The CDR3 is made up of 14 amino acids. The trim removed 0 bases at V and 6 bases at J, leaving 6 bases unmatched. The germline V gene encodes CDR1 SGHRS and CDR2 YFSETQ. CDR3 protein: CASSLEGSGAEQYF. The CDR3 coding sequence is TGCGCCAGCAGCTTGGAGGGCAGCGGGGCCGAGCAGTACTTC.

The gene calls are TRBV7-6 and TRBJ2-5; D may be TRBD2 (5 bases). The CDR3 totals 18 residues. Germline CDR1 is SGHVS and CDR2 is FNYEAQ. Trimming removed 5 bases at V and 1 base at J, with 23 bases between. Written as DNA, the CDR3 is TGTGCCAGCAGCCGAAAGGTAGAGGGCAGCAGTACCCAAGAGACCCAGTACTTC. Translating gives CASSRKVEGSSTQETQYF.

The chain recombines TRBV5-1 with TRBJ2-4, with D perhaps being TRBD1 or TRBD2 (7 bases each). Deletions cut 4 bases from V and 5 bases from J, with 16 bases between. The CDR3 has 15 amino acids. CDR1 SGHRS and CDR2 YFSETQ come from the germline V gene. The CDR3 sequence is CASSPGQAGENIQYF. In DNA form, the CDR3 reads TGCGCCAGCAGCCCTGGACAGGCGGGGGAAAACATTCAGTACTTC.

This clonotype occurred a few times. The CDR3 reads CASSIYVGQNYGYTF. The CDR3 region has the DNA TGTGCCAGTAGTATTTACGTGGGACAGAACTATGGCTACACCTTC. The rearrangement uses TRBV19 and TRBJ1-2; 7 bases fit TRBD1. CDR3 length: 15 amino acids. Unmatched junction bases numbered 6, after V lost 3 bases and J lost 2 bases. The germline CDR1 and CDR2 sequences are LNHDA and SQIVND (reference sequence). The full variable domain, its missing parts supplied by reference TRBV19 and TRBJ1-2, is DGGITQSPKYLFRKEGQNVTLSCEQNLNHDAMYWYRQDPGQGLRLIYYSQIVNDFQKGDIAEGYSVSREKKESFPLTVTSAQKNPTAFYLCASSIYVGQNYGYTFGSGTRLTVV.

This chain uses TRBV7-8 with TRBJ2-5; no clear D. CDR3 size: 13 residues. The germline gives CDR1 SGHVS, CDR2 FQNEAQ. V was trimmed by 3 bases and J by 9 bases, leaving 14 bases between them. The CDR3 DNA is TGTGCCAGCAGCTTGCACTCTTCCCTGGCCCAGTACTTC. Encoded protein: CASSLHSSLAQYF.

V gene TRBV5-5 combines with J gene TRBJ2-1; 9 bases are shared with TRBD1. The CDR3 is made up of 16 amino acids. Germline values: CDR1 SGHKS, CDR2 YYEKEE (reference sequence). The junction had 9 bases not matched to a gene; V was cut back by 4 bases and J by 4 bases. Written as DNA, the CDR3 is TGTGCCAGCAGCCCCGGGACAGGGCGATCGTACAATGAGCAGTTCTTC. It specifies CASSPGTGRSYNEQFF.

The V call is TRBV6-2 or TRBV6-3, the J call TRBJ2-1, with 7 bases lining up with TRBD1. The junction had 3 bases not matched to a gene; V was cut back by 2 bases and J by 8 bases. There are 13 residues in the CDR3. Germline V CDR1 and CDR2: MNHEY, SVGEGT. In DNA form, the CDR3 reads TGTGCCAGCAGTTACCGGGACAGAGATGAGCAGTTCTTC. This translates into CASSYRDRDEQFF.

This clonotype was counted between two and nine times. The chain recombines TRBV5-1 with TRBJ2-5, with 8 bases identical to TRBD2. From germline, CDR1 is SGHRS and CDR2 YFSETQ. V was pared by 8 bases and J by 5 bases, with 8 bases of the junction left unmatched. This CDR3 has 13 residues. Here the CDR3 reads CASTSGGHETQYF. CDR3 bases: TGCGCCAGTACCAGCGGGGGCCACGAGACCCAGTACTTC.

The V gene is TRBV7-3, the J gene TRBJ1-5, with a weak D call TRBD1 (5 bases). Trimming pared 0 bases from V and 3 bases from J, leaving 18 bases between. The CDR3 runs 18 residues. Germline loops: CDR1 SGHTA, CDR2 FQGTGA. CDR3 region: CASSLTELGWGNNQPQHF. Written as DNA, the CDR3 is TGTGCCAGCAGCTTAACTGAGCTGGGATGGGGGAACAATCAGCCCCAGCATTTT. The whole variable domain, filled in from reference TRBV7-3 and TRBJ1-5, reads GAGVSQTPSNKVTEKGKYVELRCDPISGHTALYWYRQSLGQGPEFLIYFQGTGAADDSGLPNDRFFAVRPEGSVSTLKIQRTERGDSAVYLCASSLTELGWGNNQPQHFGDGTRLSIL.

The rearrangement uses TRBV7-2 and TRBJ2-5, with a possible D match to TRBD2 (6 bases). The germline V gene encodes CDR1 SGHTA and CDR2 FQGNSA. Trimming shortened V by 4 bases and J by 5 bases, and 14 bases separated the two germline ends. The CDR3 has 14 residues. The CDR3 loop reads CASSSGGVSETQYF. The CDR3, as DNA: TGTGCCAGCAGCTCCGGCGGGGTGTCGGAGACCCAGTACTTC.

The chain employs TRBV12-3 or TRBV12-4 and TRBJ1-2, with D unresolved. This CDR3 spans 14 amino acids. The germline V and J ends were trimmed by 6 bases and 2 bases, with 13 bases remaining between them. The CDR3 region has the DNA TGTGCCAGCAGCTTAAATACAAGGAACTATGGCTACACCTTC. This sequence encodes CASSLNTRNYGYTF.

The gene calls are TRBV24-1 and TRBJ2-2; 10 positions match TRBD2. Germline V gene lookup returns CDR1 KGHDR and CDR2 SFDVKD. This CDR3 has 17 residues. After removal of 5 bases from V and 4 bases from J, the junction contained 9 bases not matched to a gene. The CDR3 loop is CATSGSSSGGTTGELFF. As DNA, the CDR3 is TGTGCCACCAGTGGTTCCAGTAGCGGGGGGACCACCGGGGAGCTGTTTTTT.

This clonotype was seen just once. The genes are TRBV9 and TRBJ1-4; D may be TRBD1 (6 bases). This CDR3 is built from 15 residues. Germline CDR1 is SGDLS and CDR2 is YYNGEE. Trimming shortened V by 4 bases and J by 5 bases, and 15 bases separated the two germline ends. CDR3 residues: CASSFSGTLNEKLFF. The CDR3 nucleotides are TGTGCCAGCAGCTTTTCCGGGACACTAAATGAAAAACTGTTTTTT.

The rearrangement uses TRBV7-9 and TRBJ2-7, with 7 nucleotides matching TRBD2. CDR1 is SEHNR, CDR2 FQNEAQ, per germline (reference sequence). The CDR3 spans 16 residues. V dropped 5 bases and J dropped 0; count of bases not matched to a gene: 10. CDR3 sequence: CASSPGGGGLSYEQYF. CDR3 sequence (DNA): TGTGCCAGCAGCCCCGGCGGGGGAGGGCTCTCCTACGAGCAGTACTTC.

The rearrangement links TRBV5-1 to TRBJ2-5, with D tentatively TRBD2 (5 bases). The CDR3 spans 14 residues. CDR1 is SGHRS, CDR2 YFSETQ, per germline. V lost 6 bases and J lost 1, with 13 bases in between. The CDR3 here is CASTPTGIQETQYF. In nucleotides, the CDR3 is TGCGCCAGCACTCCGACGGGGATCCAAGAGACCCAGTACTTC.

This CDR3 is CATSRDSAGGYEQYF. As DNA, the CDR3 is TGTGCCACCAGCAGAGATTCGGCAGGGGGCTACGAGCAGTACTTC. The chain combines TRBV15 with TRBJ2-7; TRBD1 aligns across 7 bases. Per the germline V gene, CDR1 is LNHNV and CDR2 is YYDKDF (reference sequence). This CDR3 contains 15 residues. J was trimmed by 3 bases and V by 0 bases; bases with no gene match: 5.

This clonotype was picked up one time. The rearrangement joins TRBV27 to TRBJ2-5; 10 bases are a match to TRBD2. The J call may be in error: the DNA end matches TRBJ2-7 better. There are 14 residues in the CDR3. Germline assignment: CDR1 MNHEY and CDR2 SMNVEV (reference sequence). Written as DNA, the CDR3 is TGTGCCAGCACCAATAGCGGGGGGATTTACGAGCAGTACTTC. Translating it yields CASTNSGGIYEQYF.

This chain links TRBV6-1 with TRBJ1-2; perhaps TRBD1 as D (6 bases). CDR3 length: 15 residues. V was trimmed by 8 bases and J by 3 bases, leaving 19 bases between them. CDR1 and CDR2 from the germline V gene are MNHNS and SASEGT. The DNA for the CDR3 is TGTGCCAGCTTAAAACCCACAGGGTGGGACTATGGCTACACCTTC. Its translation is CASLKPTGWDYGYTF.

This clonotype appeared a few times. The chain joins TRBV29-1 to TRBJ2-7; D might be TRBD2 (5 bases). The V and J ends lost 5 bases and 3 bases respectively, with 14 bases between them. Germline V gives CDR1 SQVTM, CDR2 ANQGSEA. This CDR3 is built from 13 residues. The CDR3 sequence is CSVRERLFYEQYF. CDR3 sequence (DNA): TGCAGCGTTAGGGAGCGACTGTTCTACGAGCAGTACTTC.

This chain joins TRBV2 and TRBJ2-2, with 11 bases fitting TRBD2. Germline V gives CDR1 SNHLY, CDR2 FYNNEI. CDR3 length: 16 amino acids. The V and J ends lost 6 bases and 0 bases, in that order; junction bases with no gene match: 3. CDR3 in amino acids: CASRLAGGANTGELFF. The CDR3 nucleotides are TGTGCCAGCAGGCTAGCGGGGGGTGCGAACACCGGGGAGCTGTTTTTT.

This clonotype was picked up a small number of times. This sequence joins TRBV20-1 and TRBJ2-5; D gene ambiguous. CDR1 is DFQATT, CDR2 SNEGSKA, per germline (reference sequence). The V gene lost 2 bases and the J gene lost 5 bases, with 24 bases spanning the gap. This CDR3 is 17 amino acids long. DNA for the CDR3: TGCAGTGCTAGACAAAACCCAACTCGTCCTGTACGGGAGACCCAGTACTTC. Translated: CSARQNPTRPVRETQYF.

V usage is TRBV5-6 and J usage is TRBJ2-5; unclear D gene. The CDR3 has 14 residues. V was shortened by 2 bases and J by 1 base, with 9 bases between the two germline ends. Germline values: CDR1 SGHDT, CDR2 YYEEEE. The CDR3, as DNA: TGTGCCAGCAGCTTCGGTCCGTCCCAAGAGACCCAGTACTTC. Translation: CASSFGPSQETQYF.

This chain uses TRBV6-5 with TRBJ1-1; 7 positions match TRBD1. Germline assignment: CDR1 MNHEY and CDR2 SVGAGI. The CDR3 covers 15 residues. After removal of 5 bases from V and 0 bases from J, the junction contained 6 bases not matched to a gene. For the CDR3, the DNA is TGTGCCAGCAGTCGTGGGACAGCGCTGAACACTGAAGCTTTCTTT. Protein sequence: CASSRGTALNTEAFF.